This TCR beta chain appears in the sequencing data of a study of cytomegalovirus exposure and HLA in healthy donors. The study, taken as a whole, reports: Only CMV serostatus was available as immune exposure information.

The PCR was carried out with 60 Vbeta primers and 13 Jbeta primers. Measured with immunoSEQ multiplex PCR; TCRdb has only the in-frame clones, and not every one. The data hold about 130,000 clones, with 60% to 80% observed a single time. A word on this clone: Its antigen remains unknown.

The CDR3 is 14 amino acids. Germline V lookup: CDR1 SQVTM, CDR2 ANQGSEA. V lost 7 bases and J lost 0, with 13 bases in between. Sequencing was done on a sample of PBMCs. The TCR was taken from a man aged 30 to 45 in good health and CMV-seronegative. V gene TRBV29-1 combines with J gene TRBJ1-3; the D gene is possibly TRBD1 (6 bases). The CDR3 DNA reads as TGCAGCGCCGAGACAGGCGGCTCTGGAAACACCATATATTTT. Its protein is CSAETGGSGNTIYF.